This T cell receptor beta chain is from a study of tumor-infiltrating lymphocytes in primary liver carcinoma. On this clonotype itself: Its matching antigen is unknown. A read error may explain this, as a much larger clone is one base away.

Co-extracting RNA and DNA was done with roughly 18-32 mg of unsorted bulk tissue as input. Subjects presented with primary liver carcinoma managed by surgical resection. Findings of the study overall: Merely about 8-24% of top clones occurred in all five tumor regions. The 250 largest clones made up significantly more of tumor than blood repertoires (p = 0.039). For tumor-adjacent and tumor-blood pairs, overlap was less than that seen for tumor region pairs.

cDNA specific to TCR beta was made from around 530 ng of total RNA, with a constant-region primer employed for priming. Three nested multiplex PCR rounds of slightly modified ARM-PCR generated TCR beta libraries. Investigators reported that the first two PCR rounds, at 10 to 11 cycles each, used TRBV1-TRBV30 forward primers with a C-beta reverse primer. TCRdb reprocessed the multiplex PCR reads via MiXCR and lists one record per CDR3 protein. The table includes 100,000 or so distinct CDR3 sequences, around two thirds detected once. The CDR3 runs 14 residues. Germline values: CDR1 SEHNR, CDR2 FQNEAQ (reference sequence).

The receptor comes from a woman aged 60-75 years with primary liver carcinoma and hepatitis B virus infection. The sample consisted of liver tumor tissue from sampling region 5. The sample's subset: tumor region T5, tumor centre. This chain uses TRBV7-9 with TRBJ2-5, with 7 bases that match TRBD1. The CDR3 here is CASSTGTAIWTLYF. The CDR3 DNA reads TGTGCCAGCAGCACCGGGACAGCAATCTGGACCCTGTACTTC.